This TCR beta chain was obtained from a study of shared clonotypes between healthy human individuals. Findings of the study overall: Non-shared clonotypes had lower generation probabilities than clonotypes shared by all four sorted-subset donors. Larger richness was generally estimated for naive than memory subsets.

Authors' data handling: From ImmunoSEQ came sequences covering only the junction and carrying no quality scores, so filtering differed. Repertoires were generated with immunoSEQ multiplex PCR, while TCRdb's copy carries only in-frame clones and drops some. V, J and clone size were drawn from that table, and D and trimming were deduced from the DNA. The data show about 820,000 clones, more than 85% seen once. Comment on this clone: The antigen is undetermined. Other DNA sequences from this sample encode an identical CDR3 as well.

Naive-designated CD8 cells lacked CD45RO, were positively enriched for CCR7, and omitted terminally differentiated effector memory CD45RA+ cells. Participating donors were healthy, HIV-negative adults free of recent acute infections or vaccinations. CDR1 is SEHNR, CDR2 FQNEAQ, per germline (reference sequence). The CDR3 is made up of 12 amino acids. Trimming took off 1 base at V and 7 bases at J, with 5 bases between the two ends. This sequence originates from a man aged 25 to 40 in good health. This rearrangement joins TRBV7-9 to TRBJ2-1; no definite D call. The sample consisted of naive CD8+ T cells sorted from blood. In nucleotides, the CDR3 is TGTGCCAGCAGCTTAGACCGTAATGAGCAGTTCTTC. It yields the protein CASSLDRNEQFF.